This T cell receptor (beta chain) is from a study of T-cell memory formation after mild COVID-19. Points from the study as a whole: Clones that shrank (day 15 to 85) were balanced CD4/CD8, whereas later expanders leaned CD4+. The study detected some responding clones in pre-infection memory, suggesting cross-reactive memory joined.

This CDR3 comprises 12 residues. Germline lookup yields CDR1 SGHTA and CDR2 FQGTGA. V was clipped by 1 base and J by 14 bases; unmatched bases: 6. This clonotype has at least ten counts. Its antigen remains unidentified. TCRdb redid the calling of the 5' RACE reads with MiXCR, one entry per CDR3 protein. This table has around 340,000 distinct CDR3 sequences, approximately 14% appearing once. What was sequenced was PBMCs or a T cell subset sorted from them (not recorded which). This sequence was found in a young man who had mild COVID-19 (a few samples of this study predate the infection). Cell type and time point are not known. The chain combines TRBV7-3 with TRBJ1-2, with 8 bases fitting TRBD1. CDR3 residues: CASSLRTGRLTF. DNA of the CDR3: TGTGCCAGCAGCTTAAGGACAGGGAGGTTAACCTTC.